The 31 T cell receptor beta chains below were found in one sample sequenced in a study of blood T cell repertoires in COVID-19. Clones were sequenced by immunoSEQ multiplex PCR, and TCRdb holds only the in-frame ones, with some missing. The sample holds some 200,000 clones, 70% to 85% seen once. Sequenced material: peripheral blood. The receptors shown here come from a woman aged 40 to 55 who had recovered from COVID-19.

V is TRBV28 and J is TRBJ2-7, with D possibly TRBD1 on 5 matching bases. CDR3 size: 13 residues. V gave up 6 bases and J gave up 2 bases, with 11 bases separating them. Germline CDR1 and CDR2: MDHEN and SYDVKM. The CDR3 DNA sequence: TGTGCCAGCAGCCCCAGGGTCCCCTACGAGCAGTACTTC. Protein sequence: CASSPRVPYEQYF. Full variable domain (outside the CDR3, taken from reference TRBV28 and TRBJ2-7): DVKVTQSSRYLVKRTGEKVFLECVQDMDHENMFWYRQDPGLGLRLIYFSYDVKMKEKGDIPEGYSVSREKKERFSLILESASTNQTSMYLCASSPRVPYEQYFGPGTRLTVT.

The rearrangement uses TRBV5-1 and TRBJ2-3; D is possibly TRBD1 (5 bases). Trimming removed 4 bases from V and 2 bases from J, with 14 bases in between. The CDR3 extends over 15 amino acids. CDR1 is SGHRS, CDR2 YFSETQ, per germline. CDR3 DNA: TGCGCCAGCAGCGCAGGGATCACCTCCACAGATACGCAGTATTTT. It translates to CASSAGITSTDTQYF.

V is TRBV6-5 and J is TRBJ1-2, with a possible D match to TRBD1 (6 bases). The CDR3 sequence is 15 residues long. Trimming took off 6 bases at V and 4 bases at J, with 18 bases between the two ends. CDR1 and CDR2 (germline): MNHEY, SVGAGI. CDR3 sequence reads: CASRVPGHLLYGYTF. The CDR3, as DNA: TGTGCCAGCAGGGTACCGGGACACCTACTCTATGGCTACACCTTC.

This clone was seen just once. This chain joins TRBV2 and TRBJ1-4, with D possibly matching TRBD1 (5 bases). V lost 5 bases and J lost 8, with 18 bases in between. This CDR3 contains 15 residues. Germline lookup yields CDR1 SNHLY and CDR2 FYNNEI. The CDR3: CASSLGASPNEKLFF. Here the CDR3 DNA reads TGTGCCAGCAGTTTAGGGGCCTCTCCGAACGAAAAACTGTTTTTT.

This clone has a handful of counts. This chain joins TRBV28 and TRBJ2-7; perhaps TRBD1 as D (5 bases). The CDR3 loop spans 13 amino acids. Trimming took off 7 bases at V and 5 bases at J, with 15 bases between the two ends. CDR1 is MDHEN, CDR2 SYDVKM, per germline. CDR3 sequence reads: CASTEVGRDEQYF. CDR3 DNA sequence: TGTGCCAGCACCGAGGTAGGCAGGGACGAGCAGTACTTC.

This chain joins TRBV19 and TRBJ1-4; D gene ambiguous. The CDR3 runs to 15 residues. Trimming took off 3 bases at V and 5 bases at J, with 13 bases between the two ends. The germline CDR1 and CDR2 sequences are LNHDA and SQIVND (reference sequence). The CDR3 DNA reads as TGTGCCAGTAGTATGGCCCCCGAGGCGAATGAAAAACTGTTTTTT. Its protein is CASSMAPEANEKLFF.

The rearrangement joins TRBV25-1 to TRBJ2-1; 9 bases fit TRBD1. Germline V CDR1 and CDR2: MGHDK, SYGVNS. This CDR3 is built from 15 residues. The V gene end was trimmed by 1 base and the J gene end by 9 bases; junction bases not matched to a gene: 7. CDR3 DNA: TGTGCCAGCAGTGAATCCACAGGGGGCCGTGGTGAGCAGTTCTTC. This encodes CASSESTGGRGEQFF.

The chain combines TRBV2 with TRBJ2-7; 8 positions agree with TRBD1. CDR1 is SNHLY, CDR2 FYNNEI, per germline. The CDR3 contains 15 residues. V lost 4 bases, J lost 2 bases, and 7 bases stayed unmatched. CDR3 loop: CASSAYRGSTYEQYF. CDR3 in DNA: TGTGCCAGCAGTGCTTACAGGGGGTCCACCTACGAGCAGTACTTC.

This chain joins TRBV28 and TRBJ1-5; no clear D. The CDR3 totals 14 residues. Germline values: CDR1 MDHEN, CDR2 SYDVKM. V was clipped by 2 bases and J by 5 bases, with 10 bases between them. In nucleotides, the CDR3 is TGTGCCAGCAGTTTAGGCGGCGGGGATCAGCCCCAGCATTTT. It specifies CASSLGGGDQPQHF.

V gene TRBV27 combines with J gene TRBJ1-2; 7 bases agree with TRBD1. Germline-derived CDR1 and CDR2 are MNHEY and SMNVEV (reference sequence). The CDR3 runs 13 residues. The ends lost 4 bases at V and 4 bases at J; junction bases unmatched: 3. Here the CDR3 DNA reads TGTGCCAGCAGTTATACAGGGGTCTATGGCTACACCTTC. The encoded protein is CASSYTGVYGYTF.

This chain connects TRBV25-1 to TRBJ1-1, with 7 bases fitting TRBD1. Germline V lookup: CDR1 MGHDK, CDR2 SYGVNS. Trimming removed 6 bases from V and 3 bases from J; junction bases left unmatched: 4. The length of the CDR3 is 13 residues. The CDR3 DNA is TGTGCCAGCAGAGACAGGGAGTACACTGAAGCTTTCTTT. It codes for CASRDREYTEAFF. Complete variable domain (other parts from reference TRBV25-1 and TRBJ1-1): EADIYQTPRYLVIGTGKKITLECSQTMGHDKMYWYQQDPGMELHLIHYSYGVNSTEKGDLSSESTVSRIRTEHFPLTLESARPSHTSQYLCASRDREYTEAFFGQGTRLTVV.

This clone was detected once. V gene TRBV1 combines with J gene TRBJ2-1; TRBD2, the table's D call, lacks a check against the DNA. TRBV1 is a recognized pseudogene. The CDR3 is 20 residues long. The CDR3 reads CTSSQRTGRTSGGSYNEQFF. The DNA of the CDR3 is TGCACCAGCAGCCAAAGGACAGGGAGGACTAGCGGAGGCTCCTACAATGAGCAGTTCTTC.

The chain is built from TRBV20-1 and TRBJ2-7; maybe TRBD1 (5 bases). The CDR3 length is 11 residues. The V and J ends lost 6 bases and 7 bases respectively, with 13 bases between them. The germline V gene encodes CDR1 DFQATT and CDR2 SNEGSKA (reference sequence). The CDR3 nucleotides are TGCAGTGCGGGGCTCATGGGAGAGCAGTACTTC. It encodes CSAGLMGEQYF.

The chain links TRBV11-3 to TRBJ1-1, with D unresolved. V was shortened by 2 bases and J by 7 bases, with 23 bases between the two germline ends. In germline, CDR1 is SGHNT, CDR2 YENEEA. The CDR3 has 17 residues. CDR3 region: CASSLKVSGDPSDEAFF. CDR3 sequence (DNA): TGTGCCAGCAGCTTAAAAGTATCGGGTGACCCCAGCGATGAAGCTTTCTTT. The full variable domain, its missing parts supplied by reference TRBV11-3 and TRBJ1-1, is EAGVVQSPRYKIIEKKQPVAFWCNPISGHNTLYWYLQNLGQGPELLIRYENEEAVDDSQLPKDRFSAERLKGVDSTLKIQPAELGDSAVYLCASSLKVSGDPSDEAFFGQGTRLTVV.

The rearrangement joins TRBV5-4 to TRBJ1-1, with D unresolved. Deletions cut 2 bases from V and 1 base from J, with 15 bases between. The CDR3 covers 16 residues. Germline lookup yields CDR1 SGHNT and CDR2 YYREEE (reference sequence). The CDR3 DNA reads TGTGCCAGCAGCTTTGGAGGGAGCAGATGGAACACTGAAGCTTTCTTT. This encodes CASSFGGSRWNTEAFF. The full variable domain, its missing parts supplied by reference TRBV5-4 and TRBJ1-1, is ETGVTQSPTHLIKTRGQQVTLRCSSQSGHNTVSWYQQALGQGPQFIFQYYREEENGRGNFPPRFSGLQFPNYSSELNVNALELDDSALYLCASSFGGSRWNTEAFFGQGTRLTVV.

The CDR3 spells CASSYPRHANTEAFF. CDR3 nucleotide sequence: TGTGCCAGCAGTTACCCCAGACACGCAAACACTGAAGCTTTCTTT. The chain employs TRBV6-5 and TRBJ1-1, with D unresolved. The CDR3 is 15 amino acids. CDR1 is MNHEY and CDR2 is SVGAGI in the germline V gene. With 2 bases removed from V and 2 bases from J, the gap between germline ends came to 12 bases.

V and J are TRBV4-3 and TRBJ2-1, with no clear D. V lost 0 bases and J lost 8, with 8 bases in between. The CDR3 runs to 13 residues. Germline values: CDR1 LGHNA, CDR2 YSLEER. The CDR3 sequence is CASSQERYDEQFF. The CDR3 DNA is TGCGCCAGCAGCCAAGAACGGTATGATGAGCAGTTCTTC.

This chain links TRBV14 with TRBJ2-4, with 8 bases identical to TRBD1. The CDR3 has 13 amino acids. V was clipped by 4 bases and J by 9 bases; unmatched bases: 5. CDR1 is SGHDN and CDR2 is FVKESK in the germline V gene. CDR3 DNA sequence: TGTGCCAGCAGCCGGCAGGGGGCAGGCATTCAGTACTTC. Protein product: CASSRQGAGIQYF. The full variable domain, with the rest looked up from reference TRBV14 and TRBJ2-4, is EAGVTQFPSHSVIEKGQTVTLRCDPISGHDNLYWYRRVMGKEIKFLLHFVKESKQDESGMPNNRFLAERTGGTYSTLKVQPAELEDSGVYFCASSRQGAGIQYFGAGTRLSVL.

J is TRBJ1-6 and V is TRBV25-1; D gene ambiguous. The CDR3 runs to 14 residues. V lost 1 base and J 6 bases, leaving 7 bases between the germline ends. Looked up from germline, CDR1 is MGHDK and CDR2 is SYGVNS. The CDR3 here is CASSEWAGNSPLHF. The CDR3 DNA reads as TGTGCCAGCAGTGAATGGGCAGGTAATTCACCCCTCCACTTT.

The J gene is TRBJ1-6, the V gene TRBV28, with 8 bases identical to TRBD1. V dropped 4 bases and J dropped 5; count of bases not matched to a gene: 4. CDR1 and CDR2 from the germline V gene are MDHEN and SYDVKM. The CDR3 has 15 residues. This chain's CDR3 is CASSSGQVHNSPLHF. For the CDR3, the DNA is TGTGCCAGCAGTTCGGGACAGGTTCATAATTCACCCCTCCACTTT.

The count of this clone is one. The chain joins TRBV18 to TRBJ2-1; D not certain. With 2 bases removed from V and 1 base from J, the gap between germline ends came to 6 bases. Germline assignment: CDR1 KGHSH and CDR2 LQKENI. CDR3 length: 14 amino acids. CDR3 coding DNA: TGTGCCAGCTCACCAGGGCAGTCCTACAATGAGCAGTTCTTC. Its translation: CASSPGQSYNEQFF.

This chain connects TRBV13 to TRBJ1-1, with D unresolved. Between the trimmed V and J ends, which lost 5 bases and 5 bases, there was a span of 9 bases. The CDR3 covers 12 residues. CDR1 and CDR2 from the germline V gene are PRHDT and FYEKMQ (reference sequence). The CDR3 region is CASSPRETEAFF. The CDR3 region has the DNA TGTGCCAGCAGCCCTAGGGAGACTGAAGCTTTCTTT.

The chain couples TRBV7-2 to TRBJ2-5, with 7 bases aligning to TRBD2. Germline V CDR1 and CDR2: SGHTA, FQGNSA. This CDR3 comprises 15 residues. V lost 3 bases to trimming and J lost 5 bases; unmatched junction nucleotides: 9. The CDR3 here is CASSLGGGGVETQYF. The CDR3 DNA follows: TGTGCCAGCAGCTTGGGCGGGGGAGGTGTGGAGACCCAGTACTTC.

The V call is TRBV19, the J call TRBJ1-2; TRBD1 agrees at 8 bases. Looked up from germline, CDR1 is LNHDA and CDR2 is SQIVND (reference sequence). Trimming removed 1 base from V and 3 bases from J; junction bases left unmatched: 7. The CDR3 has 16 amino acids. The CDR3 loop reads CASSIAPGGWDYGYTF. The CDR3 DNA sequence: TGTGCCAGTAGTATAGCCCCAGGGGGCTGGGACTATGGCTACACCTTC.

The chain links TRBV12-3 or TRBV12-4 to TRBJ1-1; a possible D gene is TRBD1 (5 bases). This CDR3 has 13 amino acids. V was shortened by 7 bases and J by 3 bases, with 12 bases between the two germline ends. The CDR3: CASNPDRHTEAFF. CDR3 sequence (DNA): TGTGCCAGCAACCCCGACAGACACACTGAAGCTTTCTTT.

CDR3 residues: CASSLGGGADTQYF. CDR3 DNA: TGTGCCAGCTCACTCGGGGGTGGCGCAGATACGCAGTATTTT. The J gene is TRBJ2-3, the V gene TRBV18, with a weak D call TRBD2 (6 bases). The CDR3 sequence is 14 residues long. V gave up 4 bases and J gave up 4 bases, with 12 bases separating them. Germline loops: CDR1 KGHSH, CDR2 LQKENI.

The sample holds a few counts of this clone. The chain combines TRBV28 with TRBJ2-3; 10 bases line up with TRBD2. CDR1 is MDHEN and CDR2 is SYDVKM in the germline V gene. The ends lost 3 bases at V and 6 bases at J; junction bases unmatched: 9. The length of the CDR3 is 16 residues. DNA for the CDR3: TGTGCCAGCAGTTTTGTCGAGCGGGGGGGCCGGGATACGCAGTATTTT. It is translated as CASSFVERGGRDTQYF.

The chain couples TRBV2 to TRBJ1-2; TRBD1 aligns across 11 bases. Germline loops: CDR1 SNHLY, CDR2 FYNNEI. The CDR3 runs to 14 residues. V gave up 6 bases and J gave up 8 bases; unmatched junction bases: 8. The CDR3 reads CASSHGQGAEGYTF. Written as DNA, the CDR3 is TGTGCCAGCAGCCATGGACAGGGGGCGGAGGGCTACACCTTC.

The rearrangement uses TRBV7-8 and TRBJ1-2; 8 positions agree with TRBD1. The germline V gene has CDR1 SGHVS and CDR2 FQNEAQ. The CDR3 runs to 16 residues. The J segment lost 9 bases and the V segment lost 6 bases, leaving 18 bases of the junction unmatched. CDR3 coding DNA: TGTGCCAGCAGTCGAACCCAGGGGGCCGGAGGTGTAAGCTACACCTTC. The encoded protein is CASSRTQGAGGVSYTF.

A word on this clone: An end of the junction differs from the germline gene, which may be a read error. The CDR3 loop is CASSGTGDGHF. CDR3 nucleotides: TGTGCCAGCAGCGGAACAGGGGACGGGCACTTC. The chain recombines TRBV5-6 with TRBJ2-7; 7 bases are shared with TRBD1. CDR3 length: 11 amino acids. CDR1 is SGHDT and CDR2 is YYEEEE in the germline V gene.

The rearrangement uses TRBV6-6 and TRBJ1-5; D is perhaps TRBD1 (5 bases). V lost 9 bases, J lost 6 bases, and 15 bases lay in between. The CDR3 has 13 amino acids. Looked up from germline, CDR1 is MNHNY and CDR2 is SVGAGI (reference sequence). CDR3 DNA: TGTGCCAGTAAGGGCAGGGAAGGTCAGCCCCAGCATTTT. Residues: CASKGREGQPQHF.